What follows describes a single T cell receptor (beta chain). The source of the sample is a study of blood T cell repertoires in COVID-19. Study in general: Whether acute or convalescent, the COVID-19 samples came from the United States, Italy and Spain. In each case, the material was cDNA or gDNA derived from T cells, B-cell-depleted T cells, or PBMCs.

The CDR3 totals 15 residues. V was shortened by 3 bases and J by 2 bases, with 11 bases between the two germline ends. Germline CDR1 reads MNHEY; CDR2 reads SVGAGI. In the authors' workflow: Amplification with reference gene primers provided the estimates of nucleated cell counts. The repertoire was sequenced with immunoSEQ multiplex PCR; TCRdb's copy has only in-frame clones and lacks some. V and J calls and clone size come straight from that table; D and trimming were deduced from the DNA. The table includes about 94,000 clones, around 81% detected once. The source of this sequence is a man aged 55 to 70 with acute or convalescent COVID-19. V and J are TRBV6-5 and TRBJ1-3; a weak D match, TRBD1 (5 bases). The sample comprised peripheral blood. The CDR3 coding sequence is TGTGCCAGCAGTTATTCCAGGGTGACTGGAAACACCATATATTTT. It codes for CASSYSRVTGNTIYF.